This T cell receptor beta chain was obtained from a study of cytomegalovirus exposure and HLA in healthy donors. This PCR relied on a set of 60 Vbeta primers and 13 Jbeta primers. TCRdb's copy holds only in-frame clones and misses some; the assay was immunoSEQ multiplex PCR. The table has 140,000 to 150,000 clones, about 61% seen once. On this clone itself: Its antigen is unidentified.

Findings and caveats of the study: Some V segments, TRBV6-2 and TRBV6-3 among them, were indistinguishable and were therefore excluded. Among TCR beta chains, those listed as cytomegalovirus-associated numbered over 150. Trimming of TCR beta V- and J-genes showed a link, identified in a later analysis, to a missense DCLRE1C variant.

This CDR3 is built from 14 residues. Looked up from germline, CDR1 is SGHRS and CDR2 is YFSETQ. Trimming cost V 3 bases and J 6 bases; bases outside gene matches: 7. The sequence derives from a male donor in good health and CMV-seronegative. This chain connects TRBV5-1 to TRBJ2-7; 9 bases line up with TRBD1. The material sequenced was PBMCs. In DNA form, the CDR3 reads TGCGCCAGCAGCTGGGGGGGACAGGGATCCGAGCAGTACTTC. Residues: CASSWGGQGSEQYF.